The TCR beta chain under discussion was sequenced for a study of shared clonotypes between healthy human individuals. Data came from immunoSEQ multiplex PCR; TCRdb stores just in-frame clones and leaves some out. This sample yields 2 million to 2.5 million clones, of which more than 90% are seen a single time; 0.1% to 0.15% belongs to the top ten. Turning to this clone: The target antigen is unknown.

CD45RA+ naive and CD45RA-negative memory subsets were separated from CD4+ cells. The length of the CDR3 is 15 residues. V trimming: 6 bases; J trimming: 4 bases; junction bases outside the gene matches: 12. The V gene's germline CDR1 is SNHLY and CDR2 FYNNEI. Findings of the study overall: Among several donors, approximately 4.6% of naive CD4 clonotypes were found in common. The sole specimen, blood, was sampled, and tissue repertoires likely differ.

The chain uses TRBV2 and TRBJ2-7; 7 nucleotides match TRBD1. This TCR was sampled from a young man in good health. Sequenced input: naive CD4+ T cells sorted from blood. As for subset: CD45RA+ positively selected. CDR3 DNA sequence: TGTGCCAGCAGAAAGGGGGCAGGGGGTACTTACGAGCAGTACTTC. Residues: CASRKGAGGTYEQYF.